This T cell receptor beta chain emerged from a study of T cell responses to AZD1222 COVID-19 vaccine. Assay used: immunoSEQ multiplex PCR; TCRdb lists only in-frame clones, some missing. In the table there are 18,000 or so clones, 89% of which are singletons. V dropped 1 base and J dropped 2; count of bases not matched to a gene: 4. The CDR3 is 15 amino acids. Germline CDR1 reads SGHDN; CDR2 reads FVKESK. Second-dose intervals near 4 or 12 weeks were combined. The chain employs TRBV14 and TRBJ2-7, with 8 bases matching TRBD2. The material was peripheral blood, obtained 28 days after the second AZD1222 dose. The sequence came from an adult who received the AZD1222 COVID-19 vaccine. As DNA, the CDR3 is TGTGCCAGCAGCCAAGGACTAGCGACAACCTACGAGCAGTACTTC. Translated, it gives CASSQGLATTYEQYF.